This TCR beta chain was recorded in a study of technical replicates of blood from several donors (dated by TCRdb to about 2017). Library prep was done by the immunoSEQ multiplex PCR assay. Imported from immuneACCESS, the table was reduced by TCRdb to in-frame sequences with V and J called. These copies leave out some clones; in studies compared against another copy, an unresolved V gene accounts for under half, and the cause of the remainder is not known. Counted in this sample were approximately 66,000 clones; around nine tenths of them appeared once. The leading ten clones occupy 4% to 5% of the sample. On this clone: It has no known antigen specificity. The input lacks base qualities; no much larger clone sits a single base away.

The CDR3 runs 13 residues from the cysteine to the phenylalanine. The DNA shown is the 39-base CDR3, in frame from base 1. The germline V gene supplies CDR1 MNHEY and CDR2 SVGAGI. V is pared back by 0 bases and J by 9 bases, with 9 bases lying between the germline termini. The origin of this receptor is a human donor in good health. Some clones in this sample may be carry-over from other donors' samples. The sequenced sample consisted of PBMCs. The chain couples TRBV6-5 to TRBJ1-5; the D gene remains uncertain. The base sequence is TGTGCCAGCAGTTACTCGAGTGCGGGGCCCCAGCATTTT. It specifies CASSYSSAGPQHF.